A single sample is the source of the 15 T cell receptor beta chains below, sequenced in a study of blood T cell repertoires in COVID-19. Method: immunoSEQ multiplex PCR; TCRdb's copy keeps in-frame clones and lacks some. The sample has under 100,000 clones; 75% to 95% are singletons. The specimen was peripheral blood. These receptors were collected from a man aged 50 to 59 with acute or convalescent COVID-19.

Only one count was recorded for this clone. The V gene is TRBV6-6, the J gene TRBJ1-2, with 8 bases that match TRBD1. CDR3 length: 12 residues. CDR1 and CDR2 from the germline V gene are MNHNY and SVGAGI (reference sequence). Unmatched junction bases numbered 0, after V lost 6 bases and J lost 3 bases. CDR3 protein: CASRTGDYGYTF. The CDR3 nucleotides are TGTGCCAGCAGGACAGGGGACTATGGCTACACCTTC.

The chain carries TRBV27 and TRBJ2-5, with 7 bases fitting TRBD1. CDR1 and CDR2 from the germline V gene are MNHEY and SMNVEV (reference sequence). The junction had 9 bases not matched to a gene; V was cut back by 4 bases and J by 4 bases. The CDR3 sequence is 15 residues long. The CDR3 reads CASSSRDSGVETQYF. Written as DNA, the CDR3 is TGTGCCAGCAGTTCCCGGGACAGCGGAGTAGAGACCCAGTACTTC.

This chain links TRBV5-6 with TRBJ1-3, with TRBD1 matching 7 bases. CDR3 length: 17 amino acids. CDR1 and CDR2 (germline): SGHDT, YYEEEE. J lost 4 bases, V lost 1 base, and 11 bases had no gene match. CDR3 DNA: TGTGCCAGCAGCTTGATCCTGGGGACAGCGAGAGGAAACACCATATATTTT. Its translation: CASSLILGTARGNTIYF. Complete variable domain (other parts from reference TRBV5-6 and TRBJ1-3): DAGVTQSPTHLIKTRGQQVTLRCSPKSGHDTVSWYQQALGQGPQFIFQYYEEEERQRGNFPDRFSGHQFPNYSSELNVNALLLGDSALYLCASSLILGTARGNTIYFGEGSWLTVV.

The chain uses TRBV30 and TRBJ2-5; no firm D call. The CDR3 totals 14 residues. V gave up 0 bases and J gave up 4 bases, with 12 bases separating them. CDR1 is GTSNPN and CDR2 is SVGIG in the germline V gene (reference sequence). CDR3 sequence: CAWSVPTLVETQYF. CDR3 sequence (DNA): TGTGCCTGGAGTGTACCTACCCTGGTAGAGACCCAGTACTTC.

The chain recombines TRBV19 with TRBJ2-5; 9 bases match TRBD1. CDR3 length: 15 amino acids. Germline V lookup: CDR1 LNHDA, CDR2 SQIVND (reference sequence). With V trimmed by 3 bases and J by 1 base, 3 bases remained unmatched. In nucleotides, the CDR3 is TGTGCCAGTAGTATGCTACAGGGGGCCCAAGAGACCCAGTACTTC. Translated, it gives CASSMLQGAQETQYF.

The genes are TRBV9 and TRBJ2-5, with D possibly matching TRBD2 (6 bases). CDR3 length: 15 residues. With 0 bases removed from V and 3 bases from J, the gap between germline ends came to 12 bases. Germline V CDR1 and CDR2: SGDLS, YYNGEE. CDR3 sequence: CASSVAGGLEETQYF. CDR3 nucleotides: TGTGCCAGCAGCGTAGCTGGGGGGTTGGAAGAGACCCAGTACTTC.

V and J are TRBV7-9 and TRBJ2-5; weak D call: TRBD2 (5 bases). In germline, CDR1 is SEHNR, CDR2 FQNEAQ (reference sequence). Trimming took off 2 bases at V and 1 base at J, with 14 bases between the two ends. The CDR3 runs 16 residues. Here the CDR3 DNA reads TGTGCCAGCAGCTTACTAGCTGCCATGAGCCAAGAGACCCAGTACTTC. It translates to CASSLLAAMSQETQYF.

The chain carries TRBV5-1 and TRBJ1-2; tentatively, D is TRBD1 (6 bases). The CDR3 is 14 amino acids. CDR1 SGHRS and CDR2 YFSETQ come from the germline V gene. Trimming removed 2 bases from V and 6 bases from J, with 14 bases in between. CDR3 sequence: CASSFAGAVHGYTF. In DNA, the CDR3 is TGCGCCAGCAGCTTCGCGGGGGCGGTCCATGGCTACACCTTC.

This chain uses TRBV14 with TRBJ1-2, with 11 bases that match TRBD1. CDR3 length: 19 residues. Trimming removed 5 bases from V and 6 bases from J; junction bases left unmatched: 20. Per germline, CDR1 SGHDN and CDR2 FVKESK. The CDR3 DNA reads TGTGCCAGCAGCAAGTGGGGAAAGGACAGGGGGCGCCCCCACCATGGCTACACCTTC. This translates into CASSKWGKDRGRPHHGYTF.

The rearrangement links TRBV6-2 or TRBV6-3 to TRBJ2-1; 9 bases fit TRBD1. Germline V gives CDR1 MNHEY, CDR2 SVGEGT. The CDR3 is made up of 15 amino acids. V was pared by 5 bases and J by 7 bases, with 9 bases of the junction left unmatched. The CDR3 DNA follows: TGTGCCAGCAGTGCGGGACAGGGTTACGATAATGAGCAGTTCTTC. Encoded protein: CASSAGQGYDNEQFF.

The genes are TRBV10-3 and TRBJ1-1, with 9 bases identical to TRBD1. J was trimmed by 1 base and V by 10 bases; bases with no gene match: 4. Germline CDR1 ENHRY, CDR2 SYGVKD. This CDR3 is 13 amino acids long. The CDR3 DNA sequence: TGTGCCAACCAACAGGGGGCGAACACTGAAGCTTTCTTT. Protein product: CANQQGANTEAFF.

The sample holds one count of this clone. The J gene is TRBJ2-3, the V gene TRBV11-2; D is possibly TRBD2 (6 bases). Per germline, CDR1 SGHAT and CDR2 FQNNGV. The CDR3 has 15 residues. Between the trimmed V and J ends, which lost 1 base and 2 bases, there was a span of 10 bases. In DNA, the CDR3 is TGTGCCAGCAGCTTAGGTGGAGGGTACACAGATACGCAGTATTTT. It specifies CASSLGGGYTDTQYF. The variable domain in full, with the rest retrieved from reference TRBV11-2 and TRBJ2-3, is EAGVAQSPRYKIIEKRQSVAFWCNPISGHATLYWYQQILGQGPKLLIQFQNNGVVDDSQLPKDRFSAERLKGVDSTLKIQPAKLEDSAVYLCASSLGGGYTDTQYFGPGTRLTVL.

CDR3 loop: CASSASSYEQYF. CDR3 DNA sequence: TGCGCCAGCAGTGCCAGCTCCTACGAGCAGTACTTC. This chain connects TRBV10-2 to TRBJ2-7; D gene ambiguous. V was cut by 4 bases and J by 0 bases, with 4 bases left in between. CDR1 and CDR2 from the germline V gene are WSHSY and SAAADI. The CDR3 has 12 residues.

The chain carries TRBV29-1 and TRBJ2-7; D may be TRBD2 (5 bases). This CDR3 spans 14 amino acids. The germline gives CDR1 SQVTM, CDR2 ANQGSEA. The V and J ends lost 6 bases and 3 bases respectively, with 18 bases between them. The DNA of the CDR3 is TGCAGCGTAGGGTTACGGGGAGAGGTCTACGAGCAGTACTTC. Translation: CSVGLRGEVYEQYF.

V gene TRBV4-2 combines with J gene TRBJ1-2; tentatively, D is TRBD1 (5 bases). V lost 0 bases, J lost 2 bases, and 10 bases lay in between. The CDR3 spans 15 residues. CDR1 is LGHNA, CDR2 YNFKEQ, per germline. The CDR3 is CASSQDWGENYGYTF. Written as DNA, the CDR3 is TGTGCCAGCAGCCAAGATTGGGGGGAGAACTATGGCTACACCTTC.